This TCR beta chain was recorded in a study of T cells after yellow fever vaccination. The CDR3 spans 14 residues. Trimming took 0 bases from V and 7 from J, leaving 10 bases between them. As TCR cDNA was made by 5'RACE template switching, a universal primer site and UMIs were added. TCRdb recomputed calls from the 5' RACE reads with MiXCR, one row per CDR3 protein. This sample has 450,000 to 550,000 distinct CDR3 sequences, with 15% to 20% found just once. This TCR derives from a man in his thirties or forties who received the YFV17D yellow fever vaccine. This rearrangement joins TRBV23-1 to TRBJ2-4; a possible D gene is TRBD2 (6 bases). Being an ORF, TRBV23-1 has a function that is uncertain. The sequencing used PBMCs, collected 15 days after the yellow fever booster vaccination. CDR3 sequence reads: CASSQSRGGNIQYF. The CDR3 DNA reads as TGCGCCAGCAGTCAATCGCGGGGTGGGAACATTCAGTACTTC.